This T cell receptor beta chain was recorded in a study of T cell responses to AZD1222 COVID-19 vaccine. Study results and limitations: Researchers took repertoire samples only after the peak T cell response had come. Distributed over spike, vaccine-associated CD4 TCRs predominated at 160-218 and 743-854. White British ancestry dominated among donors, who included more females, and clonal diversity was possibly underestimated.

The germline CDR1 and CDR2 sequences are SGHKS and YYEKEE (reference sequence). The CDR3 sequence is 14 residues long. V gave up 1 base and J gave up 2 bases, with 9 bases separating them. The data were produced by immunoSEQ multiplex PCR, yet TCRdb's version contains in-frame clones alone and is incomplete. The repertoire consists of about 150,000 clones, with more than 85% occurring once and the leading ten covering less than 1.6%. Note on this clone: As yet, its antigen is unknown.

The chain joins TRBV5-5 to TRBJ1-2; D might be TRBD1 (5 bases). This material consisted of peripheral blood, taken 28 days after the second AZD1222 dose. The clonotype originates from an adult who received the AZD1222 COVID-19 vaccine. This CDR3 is CASSLSDSNYGYTF. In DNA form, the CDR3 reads TGTGCCAGCAGCTTGAGTGACAGCAACTATGGCTACACCTTC.